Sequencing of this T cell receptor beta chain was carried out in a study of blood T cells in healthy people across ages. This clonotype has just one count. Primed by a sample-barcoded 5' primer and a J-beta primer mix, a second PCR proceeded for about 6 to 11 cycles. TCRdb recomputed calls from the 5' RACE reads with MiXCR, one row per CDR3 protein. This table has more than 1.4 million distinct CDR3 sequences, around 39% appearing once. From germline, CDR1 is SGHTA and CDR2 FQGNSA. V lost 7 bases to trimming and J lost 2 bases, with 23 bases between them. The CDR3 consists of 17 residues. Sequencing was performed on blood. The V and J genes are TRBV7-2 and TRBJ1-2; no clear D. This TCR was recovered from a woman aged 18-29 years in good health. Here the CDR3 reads CASTGSRRGIPNYGYTF. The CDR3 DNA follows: TGTGCCAGCACCGGGAGCCGTCGGGGTATACCGAACTATGGCTACACCTTC.